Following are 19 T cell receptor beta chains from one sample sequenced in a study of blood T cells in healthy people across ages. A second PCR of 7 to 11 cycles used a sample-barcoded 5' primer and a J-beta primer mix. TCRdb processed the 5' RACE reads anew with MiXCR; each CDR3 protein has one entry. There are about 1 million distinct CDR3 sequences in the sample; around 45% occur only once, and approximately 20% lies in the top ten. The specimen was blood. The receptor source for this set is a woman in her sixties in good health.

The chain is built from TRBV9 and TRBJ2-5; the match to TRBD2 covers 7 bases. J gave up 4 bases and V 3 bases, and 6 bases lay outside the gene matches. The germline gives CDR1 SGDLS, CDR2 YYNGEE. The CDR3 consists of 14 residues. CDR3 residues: CASSAQAGSETQYF. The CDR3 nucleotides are TGTGCCAGCAGCGCACAAGCGGGGTCAGAGACCCAGTACTTC.

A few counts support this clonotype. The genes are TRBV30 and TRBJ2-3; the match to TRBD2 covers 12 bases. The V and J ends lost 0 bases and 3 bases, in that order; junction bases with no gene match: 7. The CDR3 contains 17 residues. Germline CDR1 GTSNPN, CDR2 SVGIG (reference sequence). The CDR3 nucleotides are TGTGCCTGGAGTGTCACCAGGACTAGCGGGACTACAGATACGCAGTATTTT. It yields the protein CAWSVTRTSGTTDTQYF.

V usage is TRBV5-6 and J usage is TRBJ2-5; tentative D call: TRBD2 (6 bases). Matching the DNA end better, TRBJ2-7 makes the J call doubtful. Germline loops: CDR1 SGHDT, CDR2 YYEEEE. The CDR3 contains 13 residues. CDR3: CASSSRDSFEQYF. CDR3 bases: TGTGCCAGCAGCTCTCGGGACTCTTTCGAGCAGTACTTC.

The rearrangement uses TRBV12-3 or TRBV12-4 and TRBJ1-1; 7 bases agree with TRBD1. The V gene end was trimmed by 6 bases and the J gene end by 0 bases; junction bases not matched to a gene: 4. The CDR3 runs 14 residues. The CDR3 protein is CASRETGMNTEAFF. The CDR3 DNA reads TGTGCCAGCAGAGAGACAGGGATGAACACTGAAGCTTTCTTT.

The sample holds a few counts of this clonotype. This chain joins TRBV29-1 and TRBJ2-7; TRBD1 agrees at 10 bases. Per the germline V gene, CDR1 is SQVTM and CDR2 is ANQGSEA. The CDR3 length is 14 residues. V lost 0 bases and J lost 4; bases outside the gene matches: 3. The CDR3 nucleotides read TGCAGCGTTGAAGATCGGACAGGGGGATACGAGCAGTACTTC. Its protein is CSVEDRTGGYEQYF.

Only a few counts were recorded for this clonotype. The CDR3 DNA follows: TGTGCCAGCAGGCCCTTTGCGGGAGCGCCCTACAATGAGCAGTTCTTC. Its translation is CASRPFAGAPYNEQFF. The V gene is TRBV6-5, the J gene TRBJ2-1; 7 bases line up with TRBD2. CDR1 and CDR2 from the germline V gene are MNHEY and SVGAGI. The V segment lost 6 bases and the J segment 2 bases; nucleotides outside the gene matches: 10. The CDR3 runs 16 residues.

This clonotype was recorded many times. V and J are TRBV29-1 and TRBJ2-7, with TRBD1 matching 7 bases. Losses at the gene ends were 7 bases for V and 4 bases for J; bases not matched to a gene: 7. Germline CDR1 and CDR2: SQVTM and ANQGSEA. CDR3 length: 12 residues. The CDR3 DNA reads TGCAGCGCTGGACAGGAGATGTACGAGCAGTACTTC. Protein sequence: CSAGQEMYEQYF.

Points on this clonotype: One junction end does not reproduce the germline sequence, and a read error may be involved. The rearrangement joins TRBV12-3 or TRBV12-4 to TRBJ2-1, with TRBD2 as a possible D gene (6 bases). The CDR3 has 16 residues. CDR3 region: CASSWRGGPMSNEQSF. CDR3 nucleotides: TGTGCCAGCAGTTGGAGAGGAGGGCCTATGAGCAATGAGCAGTCCTTC.

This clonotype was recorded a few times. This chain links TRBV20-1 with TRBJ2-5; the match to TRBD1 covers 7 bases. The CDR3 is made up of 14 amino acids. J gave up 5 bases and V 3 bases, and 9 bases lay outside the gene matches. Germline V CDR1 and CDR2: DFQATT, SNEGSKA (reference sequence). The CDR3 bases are TGCAGTGCTAGTACCAGGACAGGCAAGGAGACCCAGTACTTC. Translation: CSASTRTGKETQYF.

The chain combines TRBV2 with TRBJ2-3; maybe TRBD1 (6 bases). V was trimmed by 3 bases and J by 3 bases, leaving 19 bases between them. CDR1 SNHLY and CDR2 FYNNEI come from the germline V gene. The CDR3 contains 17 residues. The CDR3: CASSEDYRVRATDTQYF. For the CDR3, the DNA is TGTGCCAGCAGTGAGGATTACAGGGTTAGGGCAACAGATACGCAGTATTTT.

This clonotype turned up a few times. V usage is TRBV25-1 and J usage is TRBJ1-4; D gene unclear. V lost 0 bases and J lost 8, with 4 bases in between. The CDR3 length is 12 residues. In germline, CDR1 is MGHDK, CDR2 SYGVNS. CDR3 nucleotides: TGTGCCAGCAGTGAATACGGCGAAAAACTGTTTTTT. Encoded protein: CASSEYGEKLFF.

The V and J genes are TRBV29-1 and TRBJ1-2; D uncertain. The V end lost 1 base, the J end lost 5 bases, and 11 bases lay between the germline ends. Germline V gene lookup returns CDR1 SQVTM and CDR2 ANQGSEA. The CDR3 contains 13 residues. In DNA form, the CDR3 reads TGCAGCGTTGAAGCCGGATTGGATTATGGCTACACCTTC. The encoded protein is CSVEAGLDYGYTF.

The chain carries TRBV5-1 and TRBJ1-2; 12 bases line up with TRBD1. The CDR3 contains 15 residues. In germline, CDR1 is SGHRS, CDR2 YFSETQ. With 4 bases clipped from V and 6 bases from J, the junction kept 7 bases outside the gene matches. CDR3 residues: CASSLVGQGAHGYTF. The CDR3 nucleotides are TGCGCCAGCAGCCTGGTGGGACAGGGGGCGCATGGCTACACCTTC.

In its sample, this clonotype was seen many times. As DNA, the CDR3 is TGTGCCAGCAGACTCCAGACAGGGGGGAATTATGGCTACACCTTC. Amino acid sequence: CASRLQTGGNYGYTF. The chain joins TRBV6-5 to TRBJ1-2; 9 bases are a match to TRBD1. The trim removed 6 bases at V and 5 bases at J, leaving 10 bases unmatched. The germline V gene has CDR1 MNHEY and CDR2 SVGAGI. This CDR3 comprises 15 residues.

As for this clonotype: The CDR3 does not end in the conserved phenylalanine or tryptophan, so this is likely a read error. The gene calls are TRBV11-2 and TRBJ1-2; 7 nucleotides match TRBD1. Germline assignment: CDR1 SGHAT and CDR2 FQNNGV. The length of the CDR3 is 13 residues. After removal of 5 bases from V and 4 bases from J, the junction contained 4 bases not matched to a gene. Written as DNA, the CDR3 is TGTGCCAGCAGCCCCCGGGACAGCTATGGCTACACCTCC. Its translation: CASSPRDSYGYTS.

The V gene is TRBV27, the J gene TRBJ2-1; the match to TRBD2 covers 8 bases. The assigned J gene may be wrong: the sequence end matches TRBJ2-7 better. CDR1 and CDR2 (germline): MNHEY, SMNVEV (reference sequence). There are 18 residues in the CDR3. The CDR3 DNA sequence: TGTGCCAGCAGTTCCCCGACTAATAGCGGGACCTCCTACAATGAGCAGTACTTC. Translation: CASSSPTNSGTSYNEQYF.

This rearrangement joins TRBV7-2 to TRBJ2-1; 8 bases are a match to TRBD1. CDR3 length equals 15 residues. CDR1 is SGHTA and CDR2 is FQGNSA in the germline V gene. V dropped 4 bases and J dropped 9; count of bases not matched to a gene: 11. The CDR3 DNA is TGTGCCAGCAGCTCGGACAGGGATTTGCGCGGTGAGCAGTTCTTC. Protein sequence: CASSSDRDLRGEQFF.

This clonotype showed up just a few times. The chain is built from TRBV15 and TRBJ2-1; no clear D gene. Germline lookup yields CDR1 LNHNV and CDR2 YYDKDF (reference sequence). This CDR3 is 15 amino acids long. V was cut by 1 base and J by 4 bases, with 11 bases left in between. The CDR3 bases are TGTGCCACCAGCAGAGTGGGCGGACCATACAATGAGCAGTTCTTC. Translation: CATSRVGGPYNEQFF.

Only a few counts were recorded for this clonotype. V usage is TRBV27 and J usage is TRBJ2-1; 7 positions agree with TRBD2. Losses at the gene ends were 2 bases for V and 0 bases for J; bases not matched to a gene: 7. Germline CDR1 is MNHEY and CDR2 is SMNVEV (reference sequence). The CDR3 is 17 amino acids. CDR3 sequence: CASSLPPSGRSYNEQFF. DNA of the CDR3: TGTGCCAGCAGTTTACCTCCTAGCGGCCGCTCCTACAATGAGCAGTTCTTC.